The clone carrying this T cell receptor beta chain appeared many times. As yet, its antigen is unknown. V lost 5 bases and J 0 bases, leaving 17 bases between the germline ends. The length of the CDR3 is 17 residues. Germline values: CDR1 MNHEY, CDR2 SMNVEV (reference sequence). TCRdb itself ran the RT-PCR reads through MiXCR, one entry per CDR3 protein. The repertoire holds hundreds of thousands of distinct CDR3 sequences, with around 15% as singletons. The data were taken from a study of response to subunit inactivated influenza vaccine. Study-wide results and limits: Researchers suggested that each seasonal influenza vaccination recruits few new T cells.

This TCR was recovered from a man in his fifties who received an inactivated influenza vaccine. The source was PBMCs from blood, collected approximately 15 days before vaccination. This chain links TRBV27 with TRBJ1-5; maybe TRBD1 (5 bases). CDR3 sequence (DNA): TGTGCCAGCAGTCGGTTGGGGGGGGGAGGTAGCAATCAGCCCCAGCATTTT. Its translation: CASSRLGGGGSNQPQHF.